These 5 T cell receptor beta chains were all obtained from the same sample, sequenced in a study of T cell repertoires in cytomegalovirus infection. TCRdb independently ran MiXCR on the reads; one entry per CDR3 protein. The data show 85,000 to 130,000 distinct CDR3 sequences, more than 20% seen once. Sequencing was done on a sample of CD8+ T cells from PBMCs. The receptor set was obtained from a human donor in good health (CMV status not recorded). Some clones in this sample may be carry-over from other donors' samples.

This clonotype was seen ten or more times. This chain uses TRBV7-9 with TRBJ1-5; no clear D. V was pared by 1 base and J by 11 bases, with 9 bases between. The CDR3 has 12 amino acids. Germline assignment: CDR1 SEHNR and CDR2 FQNEAQ (reference sequence). This CDR3 is CASSLDREAQHF. In nucleotides, the CDR3 is TGTGCCAGCAGCTTAGATAGGGAAGCCCAGCATTTT.

This chain joins TRBV6-2 or TRBV6-3 and TRBJ2-1; 12 positions agree with TRBD2. Trimming removed 2 bases from V and 6 bases from J; junction bases left unmatched: 2. Germline V gene lookup returns CDR1 MNHEY and CDR2 SVGEGT. This CDR3 has 15 amino acids. CDR3 amino acids: CASSYPSGRANEQFF. DNA for the CDR3: TGTGCCAGCAGTTACCCTAGCGGGAGGGCCAATGAGCAGTTCTTC.

This clonotype was picked up a small number of times. The chain combines TRBV7-9 with TRBJ2-7, with 12 bases aligning to TRBD1. The CDR3 consists of 16 residues. The J segment lost 3 bases and the V segment lost 5 bases, leaving 8 bases of the junction unmatched. CDR1 is SEHNR, CDR2 FQNEAQ, per germline (reference sequence). CDR3 in amino acids: CASSRPGTGGIYEQYF. The CDR3 DNA is TGTGCCAGCAGCCGACCCGGGACAGGGGGCATCTACGAGCAGTACTTC.

This clonotype has ten or more counts. The chain uses TRBV7-2 and TRBJ2-5, with a possible D match to TRBD1 (6 bases). Germline-derived CDR1 and CDR2 are SGHTA and FQGNSA. The CDR3 runs 14 residues. The V gene lost 5 bases and the J gene lost 3 bases, with 13 bases spanning the gap. The chain's CDR3 is CASSEKRGKETQYF. CDR3 bases: TGTGCCAGCAGCGAAAAAAGGGGGAAAGAGACCCAGTACTTC.

The V gene is TRBV15, the J gene TRBJ2-2; D possibly corresponds to TRBD2 (5 bases). This CDR3 is built from 16 residues. The germline CDR1 and CDR2 sequences are LNHNV and YYDKDF (reference sequence). Deletions cut 1 base from V and 7 bases from J, with 16 bases between. This CDR3 reads CATSRASGKTDGELFF. In DNA, the CDR3 is TGTGCCACCAGCAGAGCCTCGGGGAAGACGGACGGGGAGCTGTTTTTT. Combining the CDR3 with reference TRBV15 and TRBJ2-2 gives the whole variable domain DAMVIQNPRYQVTQFGKPVTLSCSQTLNHNVMYWYQQKSSQAPKLLFHYYDKDFNNEADTPDNFQSRRPNTSFCFLDIRSPGLGDTAMYLCATSRASGKTDGELFFGEGSRLTVL.